This T cell receptor (beta chain) appears in the sequencing data of a study of cytomegalovirus exposure and HLA in healthy donors. CDR1 is SGHRS and CDR2 is YFSETQ in the germline V gene. CDR3 length equals 16 residues. V shed 2 bases and J 0 bases; nucleotides not matched to a gene: 4. The PCR contained 60 Vbeta and 13 Jbeta primers. TCRdb keeps only in-frame clones here, not all; method: immunoSEQ multiplex PCR. The sample records under 90,000 clones, about 75% being singletons. Comment on this clone: Its specificity is not known. Other DNA sequences in the same sample also yield this CDR3.

Study-wide results and limits: Relative to the approximately 670-donor mean, N-insertions were reportedly fewer in an Asian-associated ancestry cluster in a later analysis. TCR beta V- and J-gene trimming was later associated with a missense DCLRE1C variant.

Sequencing used PBMCs. The sequence was collected from a man aged 40-49 years in good health and CMV-seronegative. The rearrangement uses TRBV5-1 and TRBJ1-2; 10 bases fit TRBD1. The CDR3 here is CASSLAGTGANYGYTF. The CDR3 nucleotides are TGCGCCAGCAGCTTAGCCGGGACAGGGGCTAACTATGGCTACACCTTC.